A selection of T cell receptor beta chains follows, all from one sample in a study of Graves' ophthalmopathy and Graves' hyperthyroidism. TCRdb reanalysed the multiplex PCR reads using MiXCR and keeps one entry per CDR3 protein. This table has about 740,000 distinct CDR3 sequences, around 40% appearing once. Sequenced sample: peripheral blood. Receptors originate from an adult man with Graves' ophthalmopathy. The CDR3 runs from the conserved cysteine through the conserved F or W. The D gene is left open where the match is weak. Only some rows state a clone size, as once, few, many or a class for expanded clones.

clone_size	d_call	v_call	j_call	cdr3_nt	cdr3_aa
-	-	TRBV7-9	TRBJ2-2	TGTGCCAGTAGTTTGATCCGGACCCGGCCCGGGGAGCTGTTTTTT	CASSLIRTRPGELFF
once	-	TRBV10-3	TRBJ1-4	TGTGCCAGCAGTCCCACCCCTGGTGGTGAAAAACTGTTTTTT	CASSPTPGGEKLFF
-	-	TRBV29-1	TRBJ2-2	TGCAGTGCTAGAGTATCCAGGACGAACACCGGGGAGCTGCTTTTT	CSARVSRTNTGELLF
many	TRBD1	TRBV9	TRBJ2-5	TGTGCCAGCAGCGTACAGGGGGCTGTGGAGACCCAGTACTTC	CASSVQGAVETQYF
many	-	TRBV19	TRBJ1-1	TGTGCCAGCCTGGGTTGGGACATGAACACTGAAGCTTTCTTT	CASLGWDMNTEAFF
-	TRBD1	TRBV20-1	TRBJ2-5	TGCAGTGCTAGAGATGGGACAGCTTCCCAAGAGACCCAGTACTTC	CSARDGTASQETQYF
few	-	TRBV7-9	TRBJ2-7	TGTGCCAGCAGCCCCACTCGAACCCCCTACGAGCAGTACTTC	CASSPTRTPYEQYF
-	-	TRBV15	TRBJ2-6	TGTGCCACCAGCCGGAGACAGGCGCCCTCTGGGGCCAACGTCCTGACTTTC	CATSRRQAPSGANVLTF
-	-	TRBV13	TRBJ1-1	TGTGCCAGCACCCAAATAGGGTTGGGAACTGAAGCTTTCTTT	CASTQIGLGTEAFF
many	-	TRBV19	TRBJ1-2	TGTGCCAGCCTCGGACAGAACTATGGCTACACCTTC	CASLGQNYGYTF
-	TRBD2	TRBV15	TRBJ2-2	TGTGCCACCAGCAGAGATCTAGCGGGGGGGCCGAGCACCGGGGAGCTGTTTTTT	CATSRDLAGGPSTGELFF
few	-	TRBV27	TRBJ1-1	TGTGCCAGCAGTTTAAGGGCCTCGAATCAAGCTTTCTTT	CASSLRASNQAFF
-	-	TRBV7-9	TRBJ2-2	TGTGCCAGCAGTTACCGCACAACCGCGAACACCGGGGAGCTGTTTTTT	CASSYRTTANTGELFF
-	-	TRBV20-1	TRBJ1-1	TGCAGTGCTAGTTGGGGGGCGAGCACTGAAGCTTTCTTT	CSASWGASTEAFF
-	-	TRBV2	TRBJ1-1	TGTGCCAGCAAGGTGGAGGGGCATGAAGCTTTCTTT	CASKVEGHEAFF
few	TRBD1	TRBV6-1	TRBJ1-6	TGTGCCAGCAAAGGGACAGGGTTTCGTTCACCCCTCCACTTT	CASKGTGFRSPLHF
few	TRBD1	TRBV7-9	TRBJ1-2	TGTGCCAGCAGCAAGACAGGGAGAGCTAACTATGGCTACACCTTC	CASSKTGRANYGYTF
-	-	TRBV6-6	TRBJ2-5	TGTGCCAGCAGTTACTCCCCCGGAGTGAAGTACTTC	CASSYSPGVKYF
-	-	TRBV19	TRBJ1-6	TGTGCCAGTAGTATGATCAGCGGCACCCCTTATAATTCACCCCTCCACTTT	CASSMISGTPYNSPLHF
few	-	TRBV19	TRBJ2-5	TGTGCCAGTAGTAACCGGGACCTGGAGACCCAGTACTTC	CASSNRDLETQYF
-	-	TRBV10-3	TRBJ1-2	TGTGCCACACATGCGGGAGGGCCTGGCTACACCTTC	CATHAGGPGYTF
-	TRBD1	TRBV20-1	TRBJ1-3	TGCAGTGCTAGGATGACAGGGATGAACACCATATATTTT	CSARMTGMNTIYF
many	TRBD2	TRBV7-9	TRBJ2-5	TGTGCCAGCAGCTTAGGAAGCGGGAGGGCCCAAGAGACCCAGTACTTC	CASSLGSGRAQETQYF
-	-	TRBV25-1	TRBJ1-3	TGTGCCAGCAGTTTCGGGAGCTCTGGAAACACCATATATTTT	CASSFGSSGNTIYF
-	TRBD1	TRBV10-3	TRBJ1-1	TGTGCCGTCCGCGGGACAGGGGGCACTGAAGCTTTCTTT	CAVRGTGGTEAFF
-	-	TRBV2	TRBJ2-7	TGTGCCAGCATGAGCGGGTTCGAGCAGTACTTC	CASMSGFEQYF
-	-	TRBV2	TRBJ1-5	TGTGCCAGCAGTGAGACCTTCGGCAATCAGCCCCAGCATTTT	CASSETFGNQPQHF
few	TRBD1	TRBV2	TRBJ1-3	TGTGCCAGCAGTTCCTGGACAGGACCCTCTGGAAACACCATATATTTT	CASSSWTGPSGNTIYF
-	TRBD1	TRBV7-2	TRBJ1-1	TGTGCCAGCAGCGTACAGGGGCCAGGGGGCATGAACACTGAAGCTTTCTTT	CASSVQGPGGMNTEAFF
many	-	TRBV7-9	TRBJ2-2	TGTGCCAGCAGCCTAAAGGGCACCGGGGAGCTGTTTTTT	CASSLKGTGELFF
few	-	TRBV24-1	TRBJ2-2	TGTGCCGCAGAAAACTCGGGGACCGGGGAGCTGTTTTTT	CAAENSGTGELFF
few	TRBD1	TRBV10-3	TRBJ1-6	TGTGCCAGCAGTGACCCTAGGACAGGGGAAAGCTCACCCCTCCACTTT	CASSDPRTGESSPLHF
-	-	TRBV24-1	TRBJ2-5	TGTGCCACCAGTGTTTCACGGGGATTTAGGCAGAGGGCCCAGTACTTC	CATSVSRGFRQRAQYF
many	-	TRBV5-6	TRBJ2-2	TGTGCCAGCAGCTTGGATCCGGGCAACACCGGGGAGCTGTTTTTT	CASSLDPGNTGELFF
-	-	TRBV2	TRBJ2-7	TGTGCCAGCAATGACGGGGTTCAGTACTTC	CASNDGVQYF
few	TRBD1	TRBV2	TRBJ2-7	TGTGCCAGCAGTTTTCGACAGGGGGTTTCCTACGAGCAGTACTTC	CASSFRQGVSYEQYF
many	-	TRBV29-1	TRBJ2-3	TGCAGCGTTCGGCGGCGGACCACAGATACGCAGTATTTT	CSVRRRTTDTQYF
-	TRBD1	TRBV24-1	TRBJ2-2	TGTGCCACCCGAGACAGGGTGAACACCGGGGAGCTGTTTTTT	CATRDRVNTGELFF
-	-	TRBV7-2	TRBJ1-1	TGTGCCAGCACATTAATCACAAGGGTGAACACTGAAGCTTTCTTT	CASTLITRVNTEAFF
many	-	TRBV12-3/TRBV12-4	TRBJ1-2	TGTGCCAGCAGTTTCAGTACAGGGAGCGGCTACACCTTC	CASSFSTGSGYTF
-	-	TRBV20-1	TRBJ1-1	TGCGGTGGGAAGTTGAACACTGAAGCTTTCTTT	CGGKLNTEAFF
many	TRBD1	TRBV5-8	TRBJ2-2	TGTGCCAGCAGCAAGGCCGGGACAGCGAACACCGGGGAGCTGTTTTTT	CASSKAGTANTGELFF
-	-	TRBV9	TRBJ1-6	TGTGCCAGCAGCAAGGGTGGCGGTAACCCCTATAATTCACCCCTCCACTTT	CASSKGGGNPYNSPLHF
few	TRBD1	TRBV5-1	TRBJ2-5	TGCGCCAGCAGCGGGGAGCGGACAGGGTTTGGCGAGACCCAGTACTTC	CASSGERTGFGETQYF
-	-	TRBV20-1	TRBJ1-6	TGCAGTGTTAGGCGAGACACCGAAGGACCCCTCCACTTT	CSVRRDTEGPLHF
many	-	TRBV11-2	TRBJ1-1	TGTGCCAGCAGCACCCTCGACAGCTCCACTGAAGCTTTCTTT	CASSTLDSSTEAFF
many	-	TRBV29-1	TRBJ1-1	TGCAGCGTTGTGGGCCCCGGAGCTTTCTTT	CSVVGPGAFF
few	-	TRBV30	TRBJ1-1	TGTGCCTGGGGGACAGAAGCTTTCTTT	CAWGTEAFF
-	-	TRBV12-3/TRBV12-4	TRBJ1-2	TGTGCCAGCAGTCCTACCGGACAGAACTATGGCTACACCTTC	CASSPTGQNYGYTF
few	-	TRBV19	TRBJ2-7	TGTGCCAGTAGTATTGTCGTTGGAGGGAAGGTTAACGAGCAGTACTTC	CASSIVVGGKVNEQYF
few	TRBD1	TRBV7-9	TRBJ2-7	TGTGCCAGCAGCCCACCGGGACAGCCCTACGAGCAGTACTTC	CASSPPGQPYEQYF